This entry is about one T cell receptor (beta chain). The CDR3 length is 16 residues. Trimming left V 3 bases short and J 6 bases short, with 20 bases between. From germline, CDR1 is SGHRS and CDR2 YFSETQ. The data originate from a study of CD8+ T cells in alopecia areata. TCR sequencing used cDNA made by reverse transcription of extracted RNA. Sequencing used immunoSEQ multiplex PCR; TCRdb keeps in-frame clones, though not all of them. The profile shows about 210,000 clones, less than 75% of them singletons. Treatment defined: oral pan-JAK inhibitor, 5-10 mg twice daily. The specimen comprised CD4+ T cells sorted from blood, sampled at week 4, from a patient treated with tofacitinib. This receptor was identified in a human donor with alopecia areata. The V gene is TRBV5-1, the J gene TRBJ2-3; D tentatively reads TRBD1 or TRBD2 (5 bases each). The CDR3 sequence: CASSSGPRTGRDTQYF. The DNA for the CDR3 is TGCGCCAGCAGCTCGGGACCTAGGACGGGCCGGGATACGCAGTATTTT.